The 19 T cell receptor beta chains presented below share a single source sample, sequenced in a study of CD8+ T cells in alopecia areata (dated by TCRdb to the late 2010s). The treatment or condition label, read with the paper, signifies: oral pan-JAK inhibitor, 5-10 mg twice daily. Libraries were prepared through the immunoSEQ multiplex PCR assay. For TCR sequencing, RNA was extracted from every sample and reverse transcribed into cDNA to serve as template. This is the immuneACCESS table as TCRdb keeps it, with only in-frame sequences that have V and J called. A part of the clones is gone; compared with another copy, unresolved V genes explain less than half, and the rest is unexplained. The sample records 150,000 to 200,000 clones, roughly three fifths of which are singletons. Clones ranked in the top ten supply approximately 1.2% of the sample. The source was CD4+ T cells sorted from blood, collected around week 49, from a patient treated with tofacitinib. These receptors originate from a human donor with alopecia areata.

The chain recombines TRBV2 with TRBJ1-2; D not certain. V lost 1 base, J lost 7 bases, and 13 bases lay in between. Germline assignment: CDR1 SNHLY and CDR2 FYNNEI. The CDR3 loop spans 14 amino acids. This CDR3 is CASSEDPDPRGYTF. The CDR3, as DNA: TGTGCCAGCAGTGAAGATCCCGACCCCCGTGGCTACACCTTC.

CDR3 in DNA: TGCGCCAGCAGCGATCCGGGACGAATGAACACTGAAGCTTTCTTT. Its translation: CASSDPGRMNTEAFF. The J gene is TRBJ1-1, the V gene TRBV5-1, with a tentative D call TRBD1 (5 bases). The germline gives CDR1 SGHRS, CDR2 YFSETQ. Trimming shortened V by 4 bases and J by 0 bases, and 13 bases separated the two germline ends. This CDR3 has 15 residues. The whole variable domain, filled in from reference TRBV5-1 and TRBJ1-1, reads KAGVTQTPRYLIKTRGQQVTLSCSPISGHRSVSWYQQTPGQGLQFLFEYFSETQRNKGNFPGRFSGRQFSNSRSEMNVSTLELGDSALYLCASSDPGRMNTEAFFGQGTRLTVV.

This clone was found a few times. The genes are TRBV29-1 and TRBJ2-5, with TRBD2 matching over 12 bases. Germline values: CDR1 SQVTM, CDR2 ANQGSEA. This CDR3 spans 13 amino acids. With V trimmed by 5 bases and J by 5 bases, 3 bases remained unmatched. CDR3: CSVPSGGGETQYF. The CDR3 nucleotides are TGCAGCGTTCCTAGCGGGGGGGGCGAGACCCAGTACTTC.

There are a few counts of this clone. The genes are TRBV25-1 and TRBJ2-7; tentative D call: TRBD1 (6 bases). Trimming left V 6 bases short and J 3 bases short, with 12 bases between. Germline V lookup: CDR1 MGHDK, CDR2 SYGVNS. The CDR3 covers 13 residues. The CDR3 spells CASRPPDSYEQYF. CDR3 DNA: TGTGCCAGCAGGCCGCCGGACAGCTACGAGCAGTACTTC.

This sequence joins TRBV29-1 and TRBJ1-1; D is unresolved. V lost 4 bases and J lost 1, with 10 bases in between. This CDR3 contains 13 residues. Germline lookup yields CDR1 SQVTM and CDR2 ANQGSEA. For the CDR3, the DNA is TGCAGCGTTGTGGGCCGGGGGAACACTGAAGCTTTCTTT. This encodes CSVVGRGNTEAFF.

The chain combines TRBV6-6 with TRBJ1-1; TRBD1 matches at 11 bases. This CDR3 contains 15 residues. Germline-derived CDR1 and CDR2 are MNHNY and SVGAGI (reference sequence). Trimming took 7 bases from V and 0 from J; bases not matched to a gene: 4. Here the CDR3 DNA reads TGTGCCAGCAACGGACAGGGGGCTATGAACACTGAAGCTTTCTTT. This codes for CASNGQGAMNTEAFF.

The chain links TRBV28 to TRBJ2-3; tentatively, D is TRBD2 (6 bases). The CDR3 runs to 15 residues. Germline V gene lookup returns CDR1 MDHEN and CDR2 SYDVKM. The germline V and J ends were trimmed by 5 bases and 3 bases, with 15 bases remaining between them. CDR3 sequence: CASSQSGPGTDTQYF. CDR3 coding DNA: TGTGCCAGCAGTCAAAGCGGGCCAGGAACAGATACGCAGTATTTT.

The chain has TRBV20-1 and TRBJ1-1; D not certain. Trimming took 1 base from V and 8 from J, leaving 2 bases between them. The length of the CDR3 is 9 residues. Looked up from germline, CDR1 is DFQATT and CDR2 is SNEGSKA (reference sequence). For the CDR3, the DNA is TGCAGTGCTAGAGTAGAAGCTTTCTTT. Translating it yields CSARVEAFF.

This clone was found once. The chain joins TRBV30 to TRBJ1-6; 7 bases are shared with TRBD1. The germline V gene has CDR1 GTSNPN and CDR2 SVGIG (reference sequence). The V gene end was trimmed by 7 bases and the J gene end by 5 bases; junction bases not matched to a gene: 14. The CDR3 is 16 residues long. This chain's CDR3 is CALNTGSTGHNSPLHF. In nucleotides, the CDR3 is TGTGCCTTAAATACCGGATCGACAGGGCATAATTCACCCCTCCACTTT.

This clone has just a few counts. The V gene is TRBV4-3, the J gene TRBJ1-2; D ambiguous. V shed 1 base and J shed 5 bases, with 8 bases lying between them. Germline values: CDR1 LGHNA, CDR2 YSLEER. There are 13 residues in the CDR3. CDR3 amino acids: CASSQGVEYGYTF. In DNA form, the CDR3 reads TGCGCCAGCAGCCAAGGGGTTGAGTATGGCTACACCTTC.

The rearrangement joins TRBV27 to TRBJ2-7, with D perhaps TRBD1 or TRBD2 (6 bases each). The V end lost 3 bases, the J end lost 3 bases, and 15 bases lay between the germline ends. Germline CDR1 MNHEY, CDR2 SMNVEV (reference sequence). CDR3 length: 15 residues. The CDR3 nucleotides are TGTGCCAGCAGTTTTATGGGAGGCAGGGGCTACGAGCAGTACTTC. Translating gives CASSFMGGRGYEQYF.

The V call is TRBV25-1, the J call TRBJ1-6; no clear D gene. The germline V gene encodes CDR1 MGHDK and CDR2 SYGVNS. Trimming took off 4 bases at V and 8 bases at J, with 9 bases between the two ends. The CDR3 runs to 13 residues. The CDR3 loop reads CASSGAMDSPLHF. The CDR3 DNA reads TGTGCCAGCAGTGGGGCGATGGATTCACCCCTCCACTTT. The whole variable domain, filled in from reference TRBV25-1 and TRBJ1-6, reads EADIYQTPRYLVIGTGKKITLECSQTMGHDKMYWYQQDPGMELHLIHYSYGVNSTEKGDLSSESTVSRIRTEHFPLTLESARPSHTSQYLCASSGAMDSPLHFGNGTRLTVT.

This chain connects TRBV7-3 to TRBJ1-6; weak D call: TRBD1 (6 bases). V dropped 6 bases and J dropped 0 bases, with 12 bases sitting between them. Per germline, CDR1 SGHTA and CDR2 FQGTGA. The CDR3 consists of 16 residues. CDR3 residues: CASRSTGSSYNSPLHF. The CDR3, as DNA: TGTGCCAGCAGGTCCACAGGGAGCTCCTATAATTCACCCCTCCACTTT.

The chain links TRBV27 to TRBJ1-2, with TRBD1 as a possible D gene (6 bases). CDR1 is MNHEY, CDR2 SMNVEV, per germline (reference sequence). The V and J ends lost 5 bases and 6 bases respectively, with 16 bases between them. The CDR3 spans 14 residues. The CDR3 nucleotides read TGTGCCAGCAGTCGCCAACAGGGTATTGATGGCTACACCTTC. Translation: CASSRQQGIDGYTF.

The V call is TRBV7-3, the J call TRBJ1-1; D not certain. Deletions cut 5 bases from V and 1 base from J, with 11 bases between. The V gene's germline CDR1 is SGHTA and CDR2 FQGTGA. The CDR3 totals 14 residues. In DNA form, the CDR3 reads TGTGCCAGCAGCCTAGGTACAGAGAACACTGAAGCTTTCTTT. Its protein product is CASSLGTENTEAFF.

The count of this clone is one. V and J are TRBV18 and TRBJ1-1, with D possibly TRBD1 on 6 matching bases. This CDR3 comprises 14 residues. CDR1 and CDR2 (germline): KGHSH, LQKENI. V was shortened by 3 bases and J by 4 bases, with 12 bases between the two germline ends. The CDR3 here is CASSPKGGGTEAFF. In DNA, the CDR3 is TGTGCCAGCTCACCGAAAGGGGGGGGCACTGAAGCTTTCTTT.

This clone has just a few counts. The chain employs TRBV27 and TRBJ2-7, with D perhaps given as TRBD1 or TRBD2 (7 bases each). Germline values: CDR1 MNHEY, CDR2 SMNVEV (reference sequence). The CDR3 is made up of 14 amino acids. V was clipped by 3 bases and J by 3 bases, with 12 bases between them. The CDR3 spells CASSFDREGYEQYF. The DNA for the CDR3 is TGTGCCAGCAGTTTTGACAGGGAGGGCTACGAGCAGTACTTC.

This clone was counted between two and nine times. The chain carries TRBV27 and TRBJ2-7; 7 bases align to TRBD2. The CDR3 is 14 residues long. Germline CDR1 is MNHEY and CDR2 is SMNVEV (reference sequence). The V gene end was trimmed by 7 bases and the J gene end by 1 base; junction bases not matched to a gene: 7. CDR3 residues: CASTATSHSYEQYF. The CDR3 DNA reads TGTGCCAGCACCGCGACTAGCCATTCCTACGAGCAGTACTTC.

V gene TRBV18 combines with J gene TRBJ2-3; TRBD1 agrees at 8 bases. Losses at the gene ends were 4 bases for V and 1 base for J; bases not matched to a gene: 4. The CDR3 contains 15 residues. Germline V gene sequence: CDR1 KGHSH, CDR2 LQKENI. The CDR3 region is CASSRGTGGTDTQYF. DNA of the CDR3: TGTGCCAGCTCACGAGGGACAGGTGGCACAGATACGCAGTATTTT.